This entry features one TCR beta chain sequence. This clone's antigen is unknown. Nothing much larger sits one base from this clone, and base qualities are not available. Genomic DNA was isolated from the sorted cells so that the TCRbeta CDR3 region could be sequenced. The immunoSEQ Assay was used for sequencing of TCRbeta CDR3 regions. Here the immuneACCESS table is served through TCRdb, limited to in-frame sequences with V and J called. Missing clones are a known gap in these copies; in checked studies unresolved V genes cover under half, and the rest lacks a known reason. This sample has about 83,000 clones in its table, and about nine tenths of those were observed once. The ten top clones hold 7% to 9.5% of the sample. The trial excluded patients who had a history of autoimmune disease or were on systemic immunosuppression. Peripheral blood for TCR sequencing was collected from all dose cohorts at baseline, on cycle 4 day 1, and on cycle 7 day 1. Samples came from an open-label, multicenter, first-in-human phase I dose-escalation trial of ivuxolimab. The trial enrolled adults with locally advanced or metastatic head and neck squamous cell, hepatocellular, melanoma or renal cell carcinoma. Before TCR sequencing, CD4+ T cells and CD8+ T cells were sorted from peripheral blood as separate populations.

Reading from cysteine to phenylalanine, the CDR3 counts 14 amino acids. Left in the record is the CDR3 DNA by itself, 42 bases read in frame from the first base. V is clipped by 2 bases and J by 4 bases, and the sequence between their germline boundaries is 11 bases long. The germline V gene (reference sequence) gives CDR1 as SEHNR and CDR2 as FQNEAQ. This entry belongs to a study of OX40 agonist ivuxolimab in advanced cancers. About the full investigation: Ivuxolimab, which targeted the costimulatory receptor OX40 (CD134), was an agonistic, fully human IgG2 monoclonal antibody. Of the roughly 52 patients in dose escalation, 19 had hepatocellular carcinoma, approximately 15 had melanoma, 9 had renal cell carcinoma and 9 had head and neck cancer. Peripheral TCRbeta sequencing was intended to test whether TCR sequence diversity was altered and clonal T-cell expansion was caused by ivuxolimab. Partial responses occurred in three dose-escalation patients, of whom one had hepatocellular carcinoma and two had cutaneous melanoma. The paper covers the monotherapy dose-escalation part of the phase I ivuxolimab trial, which included N ≈ 50 patients. Intravenous ivuxolimab was administered to patients every 2 weeks at six dose levels: 0.01, 0.1, 0.3, 1.5, 3 and 10 mg/kg. In the dose-escalation cohort, 82.7% of patients were male, and the mean age was approximately 60 years, with a range of about 23 to 85. Patients were allowed to have had prior anti-PD-1, anti-PD-L1 or anti-CTLA-4 therapy, and 30% to 50% of the dose-escalation patients had previously received checkpoint inhibitors. Broad study findings and their caveats: After ivuxolimab, expanded clones were on average more numerous among CD8+ T cells than among CD4+ T cells. Antigen specificity was not determined for the clonally expanded peripheral T cells. Low levels of normalized T-cell clonal expansion were also shown by some nonresponding patients. Clonal expansion of both CD4+ and CD8+ blood T cells was observed from baseline to week 6 at doses 0.1 to 3.0 mg/kg. Partial responders in the 0.1-3.0 mg/kg groups had among the lowest normalized peripheral clonal expansion, especially among CD8+ T cells.

The specimen comprised CD4+ or CD8+ T cells sorted from blood, sampled in a trial of the OX40 agonist ivuxolimab. The V and J genes are TRBV7-9 and TRBJ1-1; the D segment could be TRBD1, given 6 matching bases. The receptor was derived from an adult with an advanced solid tumor such as melanoma, head and neck, liver or kidney cancer. The DNA sequence is as follows: TGTGCCAGCAGCTTAATGTCAGGGGTCACTGAAGCTTTCTTT. It translates as CASSLMSGVTEAFF.